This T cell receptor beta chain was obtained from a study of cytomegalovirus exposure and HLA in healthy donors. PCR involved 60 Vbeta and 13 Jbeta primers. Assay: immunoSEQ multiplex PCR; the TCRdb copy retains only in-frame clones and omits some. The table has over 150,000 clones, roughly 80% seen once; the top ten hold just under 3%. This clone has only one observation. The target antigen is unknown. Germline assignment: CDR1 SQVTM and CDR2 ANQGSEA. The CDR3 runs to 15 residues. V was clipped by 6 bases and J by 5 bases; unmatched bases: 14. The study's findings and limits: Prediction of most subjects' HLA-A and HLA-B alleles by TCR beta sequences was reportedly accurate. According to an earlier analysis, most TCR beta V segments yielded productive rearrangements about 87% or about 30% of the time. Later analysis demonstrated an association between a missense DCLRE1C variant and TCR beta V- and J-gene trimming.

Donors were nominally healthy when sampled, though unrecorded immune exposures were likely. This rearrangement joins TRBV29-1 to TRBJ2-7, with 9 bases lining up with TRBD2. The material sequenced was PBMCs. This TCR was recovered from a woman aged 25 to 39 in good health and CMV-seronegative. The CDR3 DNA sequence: TGCAGCGTCCTCGGGCTAGCGGGAAGACGGAACGAGCAGTACTTC. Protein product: CSVLGLAGRRNEQYF.